These 9 T cell receptor beta chains share one sample of origin, sequenced in a study of technical replicates of blood from four donors. Measured with immunoSEQ multiplex PCR; TCRdb has only the in-frame clones, and not every one. The table shows roughly 90,000 clones, with about 94% occurring only once. Sequencing was done on a sample of T cells isolated from PBMCs. The receptors originated from a human donor in good health.

The V gene is TRBV27, the J gene TRBJ1-4, with D perhaps TRBD1 (6 bases). The CDR3 extends over 14 amino acids. V lost 6 bases, J lost 5 bases, and 13 bases lay in between. Per the germline V gene, CDR1 is MNHEY and CDR2 is SMNVEV (reference sequence). The CDR3 sequence is CASRPVGGNEKLFF. CDR3 DNA sequence: TGTGCCAGCAGACCGGTAGGGGGAAATGAAAAACTGTTTTTT.

V usage is TRBV28 and J usage is TRBJ1-4; TRBD1 matches 8 bases. Losses at the gene ends were 8 bases for V and 7 bases for J; bases not matched to a gene: 12. The CDR3 covers 15 residues. Germline V gives CDR1 MDHEN, CDR2 SYDVKM. The CDR3 reads CASLQGAGIGEKLFF. CDR3 bases: TGTGCCAGCCTGCAGGGGGCGGGAATAGGTGAAAAACTGTTTTTT. Supplemented by reference TRBV28 and TRBJ1-4, the full variable domain reads DVKVTQSSRYLVKRTGEKVFLECVQDMDHENMFWYRQDPGLGLRLIYFSYDVKMKEKGDIPEGYSVSREKKERFSLILESASTNQTSMYLCASLQGAGIGEKLFFGSGTQLSVL.

The V call is TRBV15, the J call TRBJ2-1; 8 positions match TRBD1. Germline V gene sequence: CDR1 LNHNV, CDR2 YYDKDF (reference sequence). The CDR3 sequence is 15 residues long. V lost 6 bases and J lost 7; bases outside the gene matches: 11. The CDR3 DNA reads as TGTGCCACCAGAAAAACAGGGGGGCTCCCGAATGAGCAGTTCTTC. Protein sequence: CATRKTGGLPNEQFF.

The CDR3 DNA reads TGCGCCAGCAGCTTGTCGAACAGGGGTTTTACTGAAGCTTTCTTT. Protein sequence: CASSLSNRGFTEAFF. This chain links TRBV5-1 with TRBJ1-1; 7 nucleotides match TRBD1. V gave up 1 base and J gave up 5 bases; unmatched junction bases: 8. Germline loops: CDR1 SGHRS, CDR2 YFSETQ. The CDR3 consists of 15 residues.

This chain links TRBV7-2 with TRBJ1-2, with 10 bases fitting TRBD1. Trimming took 3 bases from V and 7 from J; bases not matched to a gene: 11. Germline CDR1 and CDR2: SGHTA and FQGNSA. The CDR3 covers 16 residues. CDR3 nucleotide sequence: TGTGCCAGCAGCTTTACCGGGACAGGGGTTTTCAGTGGCTACACCTTC. It yields the protein CASSFTGTGVFSGYTF.

V gene TRBV6-5 combines with J gene TRBJ1-2; weak D call: TRBD1 (5 bases). V gave up 3 bases and J gave up 3 bases, with 11 bases separating them. Germline CDR1 MNHEY, CDR2 SVGAGI. The CDR3 spans 14 residues. The CDR3 sequence is CASSYRREDYGYTF. For the CDR3, the DNA is TGTGCCAGCAGTTATCGCAGGGAGGACTATGGCTACACCTTC.

This clone was picked up one time. This chain links TRBV9 with TRBJ2-1, with D possibly being TRBD1 (5 bases). The CDR3 is made up of 14 amino acids. Germline V gives CDR1 SGDLS, CDR2 YYNGEE. The ends were cut back, 4 bases at V and 15 bases at J, with 23 bases in the middle. The DNA of the CDR3 is TGTGCCAGCAGCAAACATCCGGAACAGGACATTAGGTTCTTC. Translated: CASSKHPEQDIRFF.

The chain uses TRBV4-1 and TRBJ2-7; perhaps TRBD1 as D (6 bases). The CDR3 runs to 17 residues. Per germline, CDR1 MGHRA and CDR2 YSYEKL. Trimming took off 5 bases at V and 1 base at J, with 21 bases between the two ends. The CDR3, as DNA: TGCGCCAGCAGCTCACCCCTGTCCGGGACAAGTTCCTACGAGCAGTACTTC. It yields the protein CASSSPLSGTSSYEQYF.

This clone was counted once. The rearrangement links TRBV28 to TRBJ2-1; D remains unclear. V was shortened by 4 bases and J by 7 bases, with 11 bases between the two germline ends. Germline loops: CDR1 MDHEN, CDR2 SYDVKM. This CDR3 is 13 amino acids long. As DNA, the CDR3 is TGTGCCAGCAGTTCCCCTAGGATAAATGAGCAGTTCTTC. Its translation: CASSSPRINEQFF. The complete variable domain, with remaining parts taken from reference TRBV28 and TRBJ2-1, reads DVKVTQSSRYLVKRTGEKVFLECVQDMDHENMFWYRQDPGLGLRLIYFSYDVKMKEKGDIPEGYSVSREKKERFSLILESASTNQTSMYLCASSSPRINEQFFGPGTRLTVL.